Following are 19 T cell receptor beta chains from one sample sequenced in a study of T cell responses to AZD1222 COVID-19 vaccine. The data were produced by immunoSEQ multiplex PCR, yet TCRdb's version contains in-frame clones alone and is incomplete. This sample yields approximately 56,000 clones, of which roughly 88% are seen a single time; over 13% belongs to the top ten. Specimen: peripheral blood, collected on day 0 of AZD1222 vaccination. These receptors all come from an adult in good health.

The sample holds one count of this clone. This chain joins TRBV19 and TRBJ1-4; 7 nucleotides agree with TRBD1. Unmatched junction bases numbered 6, after V lost 5 bases and J lost 6 bases. CDR3 length equals 14 residues. Germline V gene data show CDR1 as LNHDA and CDR2 as SQIVND (reference sequence). CDR3 bases: TGTGCCAGTAGTCGCGACAGGGCAGATGAAAAACTGTTTTTT. It codes for CASSRDRADEKLFF.

The chain combines TRBV6-5 with TRBJ2-7; D unresolved. This CDR3 is 15 amino acids long. V lost 8 bases to trimming and J lost 3 bases, with 20 bases between them. Germline values: CDR1 MNHEY, CDR2 SVGAGI. The CDR3 DNA follows: TGTGCCAGCTCCGAAATGGGCAGCGAGTTCTACGAGCAGTACTTC. Protein: CASSEMGSEFYEQYF.

CDR3 in amino acids: CSVEGQASYEQYF. DNA for the CDR3: TGCAGCGTTGAAGGACAGGCATCCTACGAGCAGTACTTC. V and J are TRBV29-1 and TRBJ2-7, with D maybe TRBD1 (6 bases). The V gene's germline CDR1 is SQVTM and CDR2 ANQGSEA. This CDR3 is built from 13 residues. Trimming took 1 base from V and 1 from J, leaving 8 bases between them.

The chain joins TRBV7-9 to TRBJ1-2; no firm D call. The CDR3 totals 16 residues. Trimming shortened V by 1 base and J by 8 bases, and 20 bases separated the two germline ends. The germline gives CDR1 SEHNR, CDR2 FQNEAQ (reference sequence). The CDR3 loop is CASSLVLMSEIGGYTF. The CDR3 DNA follows: TGTGCCAGCAGCTTAGTTCTTATGTCTGAGATTGGAGGCTACACCTTC.

V gene TRBV19 combines with J gene TRBJ2-3, with 8 bases that match TRBD2. The trim removed 6 bases at V and 2 bases at J, leaving 7 bases unmatched. The CDR3 extends over 15 amino acids. Germline loops: CDR1 LNHDA, CDR2 SQIVND (reference sequence). The CDR3 is CASRARTSPTDTQYF. The CDR3 nucleotides read TGTGCCAGTAGGGCTAGGACTAGCCCCACAGATACGCAGTATTTT.

This clone was picked up a small number of times. The J gene is TRBJ2-7, the V gene TRBV7-9, with 7 bases aligning to TRBD2. Trimming removed 1 base from V and 3 bases from J; junction bases left unmatched: 3. Germline CDR1 SEHNR, CDR2 FQNEAQ (reference sequence). The CDR3 runs 14 residues. This CDR3 is CASSLVGGNYEQYF. CDR3 bases: TGTGCCAGCAGCTTAGTCGGGGGGAACTACGAGCAGTACTTC.

This rearrangement joins TRBV28 to TRBJ2-7; tentative D call: TRBD1 (5 bases). The V end was cut by 7 bases, the J end by 0 bases, with 13 bases between. There are 14 residues in the CDR3. Germline CDR1 and CDR2: MDHEN and SYDVKM. CDR3 loop: CASTFQGLSYEQYF. CDR3 DNA sequence: TGTGCCAGCACCTTCCAGGGCCTCTCCTACGAGCAGTACTTC.

The chain combines TRBV20-1 with TRBJ2-1, with TRBD2 identical over 10 bases. CDR1 is DFQATT and CDR2 is SNEGSKA in the germline V gene (reference sequence). The length of the CDR3 is 16 residues. J gave up 6 bases and V 4 bases, and 12 bases lay outside the gene matches. This CDR3 is CSANEAGGPLGNEQFF. The CDR3 nucleotides are TGCAGTGCTAATGAAGCGGGGGGGCCTTTGGGCAATGAGCAGTTCTTC.

The V gene is TRBV19, the J gene TRBJ2-3; 7 positions match TRBD2. V shed 8 bases and J 3 bases; nucleotides not matched to a gene: 11. Per germline, CDR1 LNHDA and CDR2 SQIVND (reference sequence). The CDR3 is 15 residues long. CDR3: CASGLGKGGTDTQYF. CDR3 bases: TGTGCCAGTGGGTTGGGTAAGGGAGGGACAGATACGCAGTATTTT.

V usage is TRBV27 and J usage is TRBJ1-1; D unclear. V dropped 5 bases and J dropped 2 bases, with 12 bases sitting between them. CDR3 length equals 14 residues. The germline CDR1 and CDR2 sequences are MNHEY and SMNVEV (reference sequence). CDR3 region: CASSPRAKNTEAFF. As DNA, the CDR3 is TGTGCCAGCAGTCCGAGGGCCAAAAACACTGAAGCTTTCTTT.

This clone was counted once. Other DNA sequences from this sample encode an identical CDR3 as well. This rearrangement joins TRBV19 to TRBJ1-5; D call uncertain. V was cut by 1 base and J by 2 bases, with 12 bases left in between. From germline, CDR1 is LNHDA and CDR2 SQIVND (reference sequence). The CDR3 spans 16 residues. The CDR3 nucleotides are TGTGCCAGTAGTATAGGAGGGAGCGGGGGCAATCAGCCCCAGCATTTT. Its protein is CASSIGGSGGNQPQHF.

V is TRBV5-1 and J is TRBJ1-1, with D maybe TRBD1 (5 bases). V was pared by 0 bases and J by 3 bases, with 9 bases between. The CDR3 is 14 amino acids. Germline values: CDR1 SGHRS, CDR2 YFSETQ. The chain's CDR3 is CASSLGGAYTEAFF. The DNA of the CDR3 is TGCGCCAGCAGCTTGGGAGGGGCGTACACTGAAGCTTTCTTT.

This rearrangement joins TRBV6-1 to TRBJ1-2; D possibly corresponds to TRBD1 (6 bases). Germline values: CDR1 MNHNS, CDR2 SASEGT. The germline V and J ends were trimmed by 2 bases and 7 bases, with 11 bases remaining between them. This CDR3 is built from 13 residues. CDR3 bases: TGTGCCAGCAGTGAAAAGACAGGTGTTGGCTACACCTTC. Translated: CASSEKTGVGYTF.

V usage is TRBV5-4 and J usage is TRBJ1-1, with D tentatively TRBD1 (6 bases). Germline V lookup: CDR1 SGHNT, CDR2 YYREEE (reference sequence). Trimming pared 1 base from V and 2 bases from J, leaving 12 bases between. The CDR3 extends over 15 amino acids. This chain's CDR3 is CASSLPGASNTEAFF. CDR3 nucleotide sequence: TGTGCCAGCAGCTTGCCAGGGGCTAGTAACACTGAAGCTTTCTTT.

For the CDR3, the DNA is TGTGCCAGCAGCGTAGAGCGGGGGAGCACAGATACGCAGTATTTT. It specifies CASSVERGSTDTQYF. V usage is TRBV9 and J usage is TRBJ2-3, with 8 bases that match TRBD2. CDR3 length equals 15 residues. Germline assignment: CDR1 SGDLS and CDR2 YYNGEE. The J segment lost 0 bases and the V segment lost 0 bases, leaving 0 bases of the junction unmatched.

V and J are TRBV6-1 and TRBJ2-3; no reliable D call. CDR1 is MNHNS and CDR2 is SASEGT in the germline V gene. V was shortened by 1 base and J by 1 base, with 9 bases between the two germline ends. CDR3 length equals 15 residues. CDR3 bases: TGTGCCAGCAGTGAAGGGCAGTTACGCACAGATACGCAGTATTTT. The encoded protein is CASSEGQLRTDTQYF.

This clone turned up a few times. This chain joins TRBV28 and TRBJ2-7; TRBD1 agrees at 9 bases. The CDR3 is made up of 14 amino acids. The V and J ends lost 8 bases and 1 base, in that order; junction bases with no gene match: 6. Germline CDR1 is MDHEN and CDR2 is SYDVKM. The CDR3 nucleotides are TGTGCCAGCCTGGACAGGGGAAAATCCTACGAGCAGTACTTC. Its translation is CASLDRGKSYEQYF.

V usage is TRBV13 and J usage is TRBJ1-1; D possibly corresponds to TRBD1 (5 bases). The CDR3 runs 14 residues. Looked up from germline, CDR1 is PRHDT and CDR2 is FYEKMQ (reference sequence). Trimming took 9 bases from V and 5 from J, leaving 19 bases between them. CDR3 protein: CASTERGPGTEAFF. The CDR3 DNA is TGTGCCAGTACGGAGAGGGGCCCTGGGACTGAAGCTTTCTTT.

Concerning this clone: A junction end diverges from the germline sequence, so it may reflect a read error. Within the sample, other DNA sequences also encode this same CDR3. The chain is built from TRBV7-7 and TRBJ2-1, with TRBD1 matching over 8 bases. The CDR3 spans 12 residues. Germline values: CDR1 SSHAT, CDR2 FNYEAQ (reference sequence). CDR3 sequence reads: CASSLQGGEQFF. CDR3 DNA: TGTGCTAGCAGCTTACAGGGGGGCGAGCAGTTCTTC.